These 5 T cell receptor beta chains were all obtained from the same sample, sequenced in a study of T cell repertoires in cytomegalovirus infection. Via MiXCR, TCRdb re-called the reads, giving one row per CDR3 protein. The table records about 770,000 distinct CDR3 sequences, roughly 28% of them present only once. Their antigen targets remain unknown. Here the sequenced sample was cultured CD8+ T cells from PBMCs, taken from culture after CMV antigen stimulation. These receptors all come from a human donor in good health (CMV status not recorded). Some clones in this sample may be carry-over from other donors' samples.

This chain joins TRBV4-3 and TRBJ2-1; TRBD2 is a possible D gene (5 bases). CDR3 length: 16 amino acids. CDR1 is LGHNA and CDR2 is YSLEER in the germline V gene. Between the trimmed V and J ends, which lost 3 bases and 0 bases, there was a span of 12 bases. The CDR3 region is CASSQSGTDSYNEQFF. Written as DNA, the CDR3 is TGCGCCAGCAGCCAGAGCGGTACTGACTCCTACAATGAGCAGTTCTTC.

The V gene is TRBV7-9, the J gene TRBJ2-1; 7 bases are a match to TRBD1. The V gene's germline CDR1 is SEHNR and CDR2 FQNEAQ (reference sequence). The CDR3 runs 17 residues. Trimming at V came to 3 bases and at J to 1 base, leaving 9 bases not matched to a gene. The CDR3 DNA sequence: TGTGCCAGCAGCTTTAAAAGGGGGCAAAAATCCTACAATGAGCAGTTCTTC. Amino acid sequence: CASSFKRGQKSYNEQFF.

This clonotype has only a few counts. CDR3 protein: CASSASGTEKETQYF. CDR3 nucleotide sequence: TGTGCCAGCAGCGCAAGCGGGACAGAAAAAGAGACCCAGTACTTC. This chain connects TRBV9 to TRBJ2-5; possibly TRBD1 or TRBD2 for D (7 bases each). The CDR3 is 15 residues long. The V end was cut by 3 bases, the J end by 3 bases, with 15 bases between. Germline CDR1 is SGDLS and CDR2 is YYNGEE. Full variable domain (outside the CDR3, taken from reference TRBV9 and TRBJ2-5): DSGVTQTPKHLITATGQRVTLRCSPRSGDLSVYWYQQSLDQGLQFLIQYYNGEERAKGNILERFSAQQFPDLHSELNLSSLELGDSALYFCASSASGTEKETQYFGPGTRLLVL.

In its sample, this clonotype was seen a few times. The chain couples TRBV7-3 to TRBJ2-1; D is unclear. Trimming removed 5 bases at V and 8 bases at J, with 10 bases between. The CDR3 totals 12 residues. Germline CDR1 reads SGHTA; CDR2 reads FQGTGA. The CDR3 DNA follows: TGTGCCAGCAGCCCAAAAGGCTATGAGCAGTTCTTC. Translating gives CASSPKGYEQFF. The full variable domain, with the rest looked up from reference TRBV7-3 and TRBJ2-1, is GAGVSQTPSNKVTEKGKYVELRCDPISGHTALYWYRQSLGQGPEFLIYFQGTGAADDSGLPNDRFFAVRPEGSVSTLKIQRTERGDSAVYLCASSPKGYEQFFGPGTRLTVL.

The rearrangement joins TRBV27 to TRBJ2-3; 13 bases are a match to TRBD2. V was pared by 5 bases and J by 7 bases, with 6 bases of the junction left unmatched. The CDR3 has 15 amino acids. Germline V lookup: CDR1 MNHEY, CDR2 SMNVEV (reference sequence). CDR3 nucleotides: TGTGCCAGCAGTGCACTAGCGGGGGGGCCAAATACGCAGTATTTT. As protein: CASSALAGGPNTQYF.